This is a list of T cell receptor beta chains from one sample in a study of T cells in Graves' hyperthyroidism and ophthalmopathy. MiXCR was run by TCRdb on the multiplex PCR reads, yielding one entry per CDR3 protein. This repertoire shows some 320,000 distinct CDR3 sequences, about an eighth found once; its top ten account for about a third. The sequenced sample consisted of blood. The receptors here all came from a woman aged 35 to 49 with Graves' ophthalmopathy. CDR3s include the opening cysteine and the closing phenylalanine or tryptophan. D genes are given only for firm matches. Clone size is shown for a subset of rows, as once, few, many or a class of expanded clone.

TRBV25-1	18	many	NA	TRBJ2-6	CASSESQGRASGANVLTF	TGTGCCAGCAGTGAATCCCAGGGAAGGGCCTCTGGGGCCAACGTCCTGACTTTC
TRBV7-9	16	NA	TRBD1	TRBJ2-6	CASSDRGLSGANVLTF	TGTGCCAGCTCGGACAGGGGTCTTTCTGGGGCCAACGTCCTGACTTTC
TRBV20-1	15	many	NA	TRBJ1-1	CSARDYDTGYTEAFF	TGCAGTGCTAGAGACTACGATACAGGGTACACTGAAGCTTTCTTT
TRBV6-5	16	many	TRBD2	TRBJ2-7	CASSYSTTSGAYEQYF	TGTGCCAGCAGTTACTCGACTACTAGCGGAGCCTACGAGCAGTACTTC
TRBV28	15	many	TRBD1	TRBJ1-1	CASNTWTGIYTEAFF	TGTGCCAGCAATACATGGACAGGGATTTACACTGAAGCTTTCTTT
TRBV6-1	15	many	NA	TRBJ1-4	CASSAQGNVGEKLFF	TGTGCCAGCAGTGCCCAGGGGAATGTAGGTGAAAAACTGTTTTTT
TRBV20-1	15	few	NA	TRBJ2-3	CSARSPWGSTDTQYF	TGCAGTGCTAGGTCCCCCTGGGGGTCCACAGATACGCAGTATTTT
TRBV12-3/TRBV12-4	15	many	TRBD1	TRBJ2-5	CASSIPGQGTETQYF	TGTGCCAGCAGCATTCCGGGACAGGGAACGGAGACCCAGTACTTC
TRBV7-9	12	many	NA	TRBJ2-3	CASSLGLHTQYF	TGTGCCAGCAGTTTGGGACTCCATACGCAGTATTTT
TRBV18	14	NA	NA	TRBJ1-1	CASSLNRDYTEAFF	TGTGCCAGCTCACTCAACCGGGACTACACTGAAGCTTTCTTT
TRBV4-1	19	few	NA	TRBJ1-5	CASSQVLGQTRGSNQPQHF	TGCGCCAGCAGCCAAGTTTTAGGTCAGACGAGGGGGAGCAATCAGCCCCAGCATTTT
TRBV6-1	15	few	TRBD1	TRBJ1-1	CASSHFPGQGSEAFF	TGTGCCAGCAGCCATTTCCCGGGACAGGGGTCCGAAGCTTTCTTT
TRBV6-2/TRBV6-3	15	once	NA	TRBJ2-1	CASSYSGEGNNEQFF	TGTGCCAGCAGTTACTCTGGAGAAGGGAACAATGAGCAGTTCTTC
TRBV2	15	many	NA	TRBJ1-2	CASSEGGGAGYGYTF	TGTGCCAGCAGTGAAGGAGGAGGGGCAGGCTATGGCTACACCTTC
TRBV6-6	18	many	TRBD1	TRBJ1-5	CASSYGVRGPPVKQPQHF	TGTGCCAGCAGTTACGGAGTGAGGGGGCCGCCGGTTAAGCAGCCCCAGCATTTT
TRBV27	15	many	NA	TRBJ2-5	CASSFTGWFSETQYF	TGTGCCAGCAGTTTTACGGGTTGGTTTTCGGAGACCCAGTACTTC
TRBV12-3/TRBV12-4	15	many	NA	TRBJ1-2	CASSLPGPIGYGYTF	TGTGCCAGCAGTTTACCCGGGCCCATCGGCTATGGCTACACCTTC